This T cell receptor beta chain stems from a study of PD-L1 blockade in urothelial cancer. The CDR3 length is 17 residues. V shed 3 bases, J shed 6 bases, and the junction held 9 bases outside the gene matches. Germline CDR1 reads MDHEN; CDR2 reads SYDVKM. Clones were sequenced by immunoSEQ multiplex PCR, and TCRdb holds only the in-frame ones, with some missing. Seen here are tens of thousands of clones, less than 90% observed once, and the top ten hold 8.5% to 10%. Time point indicated: pretreatment peripheral blood. This sample comprised PBMCs, obtained around atezolizumab (anti-PD-L1) treatment. This clonotype originated in a woman aged 70-85 years with urothelial cancer. The rearrangement links TRBV28 to TRBJ2-1, with 12 bases matching TRBD2. This CDR3 reads CASSLRLAGGPGNEQFF. The CDR3 nucleotides read TGTGCCAGCAGTTTGCGGCTAGCGGGAGGGCCGGGCAATGAGCAGTTCTTC.